The sequence of this T cell receptor beta chain was determined in a study of cytomegalovirus exposure and HLA in healthy donors (TCRdb year 2017). Concerning the study at large: According to an earlier analysis of around 600 of the donors, roughly 180 million T cells yielded 117 million unique TCR beta sequences and about 300 Gb of sequence data. Because of strong linkage in the cohort, four or five DR-DQ haplotypes were treated as single units for association and clustering. A later genetic analysis took genome-wide SNP genotypes for about three fifths of the 666 donors and used that subset as a discovery cohort. All discovery cohort repertoires had been generated on a single sequencing platform. In addition to the first cohort of 500 to 850 subjects, a separate validation cohort of 120 different subjects was used. HLA typing covered class I and class II loci at four-digit resolution. Donor age, sex, ethnicity and CMV serostatus were compiled alongside the repertoire data. The number of donors typed differed by locus, with roughly 620-640 for A, B, C, DRB1 and DQB1, around 520 for DQA1, 600 to 610 for DPA1, and some 440 for DPB1. A later analysis re-examined previously published TCR beta repertoires from 600 to 700 donors and added high-resolution HLA genotyping to investigate patterns of TCR occurrence. The study used immunosequencing to profile the T cell repertoires of some 600 subjects and linked those repertoires to cytomegalovirus serostatus. To predict cytomegalovirus infection status, the study brought together high-throughput TCR immunosequencing, statistical association of individual TCRs with disease status, and machine learning. The genetic ancestry cluster associated with self-reported Caucasian donors included around four fifths of the 300 to 450 genotyped donors. The study was designed to test whether signatures of past pathogen exposure could be identified by cataloging public T cell receptors. The later analysis used no new phenotypic data to find candidate immune exposures, relying instead on TCR beta sequences and their occurrence across donors. An earlier analysis of several hundred of the donors used high-throughput TCR beta sequencing to judge whether each TCR beta V gene segment behaved as functional or pseudogenic. An early release covering approximately 600 HLA-typed donors comprised approximately 290 gigabases of sequencing data and tens of millions of unique TCR sequences. Among about 370 genotyped donors of the cohort, an average of approximately 200,000 unique TCR beta nucleotide sequences was sequenced per donor, of which approximately 18% were non-productive. Broad study findings and their caveats: Three of the identified cytomegalovirus-associated TCR beta chains were confirmed in vitro to be specific for cytomegalovirus antigens. An earlier analysis of some 590 of the donors showed that most TCR beta V segments appeared in productive rearrangements either about 87% or about 30% of the time, which broadly matched IMGT annotations. In this cohort, only TCR beta chains were sequenced, and detectable features were limited by the absence of alpha or paired-chain data. Because HLA typing was unavailable for some donors at each locus, only the typed subset was used in association tests. While some public TCRs were present in many individuals, most TCR sequences turned up only very rarely across donors. For the cohort, immune exposure information was limited to CMV serostatus. Some IMGT-functional V segments, including TRBV6-2 and TRBV6-3, could not be distinguished by the 87-base-pair reads and were therefore excluded. In the study, 150 to 200 TCR beta chains were listed as associated with cytomegalovirus. Roughly uniform sequencing depth across donors was assumed in presence/absence analyses, although this assumption may not hold. The authors suggested that the approach could potentially be extended to other disease states and immunological phenotypes. According to a later analysis, most CMV-associated TCR beta chains appeared to be HLA-restricted, and the HLA associations seemed to be driven largely by CMV exposure. In a later genetic analysis, a missense DCLRE1C variant was associated with V-gene and J-gene trimming of TCR beta chains, and the association was replicated in an independent cohort. A later analysis associated about 17,000 TCR beta sequences with specific HLA alleles at a false discovery rate of 0.05. In a later analysis, the rate of TCR association differed among HLA loci, with DRB1 alleles having the most associated TCRs and HLA-C alleles having the fewest. A cluster of highly shared sequence variants was judged likely to represent a technical artifact of the sequencing pipeline. In both the original and validation cohorts, the classifier was reported to diagnose cytomegalovirus status with high specificity and sensitivity. Linkage disequilibrium might explain the correlated functional status among segregating V segments, but an unknown experimental factor could not be ruled out. Compared with equally common non-associated chains, HLA-associated TCR beta chains in a later analysis were more clonally expanded and had lower generation probabilities. A later genetic analysis reported fewer N-insertions in productive TCRs among donors in an Asian-associated ancestry cluster than the roughly 640-donor mean. Several of the top co-occurrence clusters appeared to be linked to parvovirus B19, influenza, CMV and Epstein-Barr virus, according to a later analysis. Strong co-occurrence of HLA alleles, especially DR and DQ, made assigning TCR associations to individual alleles difficult. A further reported finding was that TCR beta sequences accurately predicted the HLA-A and HLA-B alleles for most subjects in the first cohort. The earlier analysis of 450 to 700 of the donors excluded around 17 rarely observed V segments, including chromosome 9 orphons, because counts were too low.

Libraries were prepared through the immunoSEQ multiplex PCR assay. For the multiplex PCR, a mixture combining 60 forward primers for TCR Vbeta segments and 13 reverse primers for TCR Jbeta segments was used. The CDR3 region of rearranged TCR beta genes was amplified from genomic DNA by a multiplex PCR assay. The amplified TCR beta libraries were sequenced on the Illumina HiSeq System as 87-base-pair reads. The paper's data handling went like this. In a later analysis, 77 million or so unique TCR beta chains were counted across the 500 to 850 repertoires, and around 11 million of these chains were shared by at least two donors. Raw reads were error-corrected and collapsed into unique sequences by a nearest-neighbor algorithm in which closely related sequences were merged to remove PCR and sequencing errors. CDR3 sequences were aligned to IMGT reference sequences to assign V, D and J gene segments. For a sequence to be retained, a match of at least six nucleotides was required to both a V gene segment and a J gene segment. Rearrangements were called productive when the CDR3 lacked stop codons and stayed in frame with V and J; all others were non-productive. CDR3 was defined by IMGT convention, running from the second conserved V-encoded cysteine to the conserved J-encoded phenylalanine. The earlier analysis of 500 to 600 of the donors excluded sequences that lacked an unambiguous match to a single V gene segment. In an earlier analysis of approximately 610 of the donors, V segments were called functional above 56.7% productive rearrangements and were called segregating when the between-donor standard deviation exceeded 5%. A statistical classification framework was developed to diagnose cytomegalovirus status using the catalog of TCR beta chain sequences. In a later analysis, TCR nucleotide sequences were compared against IMGT/GENE-DB human TR gene sequences so that V and J genes could be assigned. Using the TCRdist pipeline, a later analysis assigned CDR3 sequences along with most-parsimonious VDJ recombination scenarios. A later analysis defined each TCR beta chain by its CDR3 amino acid sequence plus V-gene family, and excluded reads lacking a unique V-gene family. To address suspected cross-contamination and a sequencing artifact, a later analysis removed 592 highly shared, low-generation-probability nucleotide sequences. A later analysis calculated a clonal expansion index for each public chain from normalized within-repertoire ranks of inferred template counts. A later analysis computed generation probabilities with a VDJ recombination model fitted to out-of-frame rearrangements, and checked the results against IGoR. A later analysis scored TCR-TCR, TCR-HLA and TCR-CMV co-occurrence with hypergeometric tests, applying a repertoire-size bias correction to TCR pairs. False discovery rates were estimated in a later analysis by permuting HLA or CMV assignments 20 times. A later analysis grouped co-occurring TCRs with DBSCAN, adding TCRdist sequence similarity when clustering within HLA-allele-positive subsets. Co-occurrence clustering excluded repertoires with fewer than 30,000 or more than 120,000 public chains, plus five with anomalous nucleotide sharing. In TCRdb, the immuneACCESS table is reduced to in-frame sequences with V and J assigned. These tables do not hold every clone; where another copy was compared, an unresolved V gene accounts for under half, and the others remain unexplained. V, J and clone size were drawn from that table, and D and trimming were deduced from the DNA. The sample has about 130,000 clones on record. The ten largest clones capture 1.5% to 2% of the sample.

The V and J ends are trimmed by 5 bases and 2 bases, leaving 17 bases between them. CDR1 and CDR2 are read off the germline V gene as SGHVS and FNYEAQ. The CDR3 sequence holds 16 residues, the cysteine and phenylalanine included. CDR3 DNA is the only sequence kept; it has 48 bases, read in frame from the first base. The cohort consisted of 600 or so healthy bone marrow donors. At the time of sampling, all cohort members were nominally healthy, though unrecorded immune exposures were likely present. The donor tested CMV seronegative, placing the donor among the approximately 360 seronegative members of the cohort. Every donor gave a peripheral blood sample, and the peripheral blood mononuclear cells from that sample were used for TCR beta sequencing. Genomic DNA extraction from the blood cell samples was performed with the Qiagen DNeasy Blood Extraction Kit. With respect to this clone: Its binding antigen is unknown.

This receptor was taken from a man between 18 and 35 years old in good health and CMV-seronegative. Sequencing was performed on PBMCs. The receptor chain draws on TRBV7-6 and TRBJ2-3; a weak D assignment points to TRBD1 (6 bases agree). The CDR3 amino acid sequence is: CASSARQALATDTQYF. In nucleotides, the sequence is TGTGCCAGCAGCGCACGACAGGCCCTCGCCACAGATACGCAGTATTTT.